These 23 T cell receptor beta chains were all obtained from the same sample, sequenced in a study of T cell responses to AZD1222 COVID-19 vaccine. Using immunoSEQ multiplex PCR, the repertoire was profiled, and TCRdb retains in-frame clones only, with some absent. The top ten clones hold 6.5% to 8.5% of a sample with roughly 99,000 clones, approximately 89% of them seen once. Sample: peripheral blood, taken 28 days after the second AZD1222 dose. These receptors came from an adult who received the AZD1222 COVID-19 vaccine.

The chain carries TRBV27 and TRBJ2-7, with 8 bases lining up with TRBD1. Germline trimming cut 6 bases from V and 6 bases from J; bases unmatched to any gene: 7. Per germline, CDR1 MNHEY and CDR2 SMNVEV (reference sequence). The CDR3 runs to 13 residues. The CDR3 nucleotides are TGTGCCAGCAGATGGACAGGGCATGCCGAGCAGTACTTC. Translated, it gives CASRWTGHAEQYF.

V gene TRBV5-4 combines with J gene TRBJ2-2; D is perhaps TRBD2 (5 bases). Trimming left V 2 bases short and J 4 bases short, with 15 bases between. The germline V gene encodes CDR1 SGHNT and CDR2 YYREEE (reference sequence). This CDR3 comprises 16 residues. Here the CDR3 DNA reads TGTGCCAGCAGCTTTCGGCGGGTGCGGTTCACCGGGGAGCTGTTTTTT. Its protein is CASSFRRVRFTGELFF.

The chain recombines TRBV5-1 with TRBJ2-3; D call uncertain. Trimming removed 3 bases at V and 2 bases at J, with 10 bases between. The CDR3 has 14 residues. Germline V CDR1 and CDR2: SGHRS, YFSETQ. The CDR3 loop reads CASSSRQLTDTQYF. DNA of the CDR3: TGCGCCAGCAGCTCCCGACAACTCACAGATACGCAGTATTTT.

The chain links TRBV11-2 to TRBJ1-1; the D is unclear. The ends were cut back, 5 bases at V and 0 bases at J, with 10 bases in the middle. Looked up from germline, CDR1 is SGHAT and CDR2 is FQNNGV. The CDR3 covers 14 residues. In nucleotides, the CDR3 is TGTGCCAGCAGCCCGACTGGAGTGAACACTGAAGCTTTCTTT. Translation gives CASSPTGVNTEAFF. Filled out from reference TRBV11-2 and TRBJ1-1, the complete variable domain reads EAGVAQSPRYKIIEKRQSVAFWCNPISGHATLYWYQQILGQGPKLLIQFQNNGVVDDSQLPKDRFSAERLKGVDSTLKIQPAKLEDSAVYLCASSPTGVNTEAFFGQGTRLTVV.

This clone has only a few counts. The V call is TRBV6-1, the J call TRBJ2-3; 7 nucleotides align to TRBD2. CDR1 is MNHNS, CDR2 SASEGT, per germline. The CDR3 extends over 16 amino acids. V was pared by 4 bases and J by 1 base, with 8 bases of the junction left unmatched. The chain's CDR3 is CASSGRLAVGTDTQYF. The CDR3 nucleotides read TGTGCCAGCAGTGGAAGACTAGCAGTAGGCACAGATACGCAGTATTTT.

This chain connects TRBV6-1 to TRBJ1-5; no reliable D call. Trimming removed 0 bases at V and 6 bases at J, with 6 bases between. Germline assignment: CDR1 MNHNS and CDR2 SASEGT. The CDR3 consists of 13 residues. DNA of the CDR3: TGTGCCAGCAGTGAAGCTCGTAGTCAGCCCCAGCATTTT. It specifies CASSEARSQPQHF.

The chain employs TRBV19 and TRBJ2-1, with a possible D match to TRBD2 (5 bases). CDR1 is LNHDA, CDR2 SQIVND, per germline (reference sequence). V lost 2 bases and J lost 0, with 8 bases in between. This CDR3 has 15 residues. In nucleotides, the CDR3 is TGTGCCAGTAGTATAACGGGGAGCTCCTACAATGAGCAGTTCTTC. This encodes CASSITGSSYNEQFF.

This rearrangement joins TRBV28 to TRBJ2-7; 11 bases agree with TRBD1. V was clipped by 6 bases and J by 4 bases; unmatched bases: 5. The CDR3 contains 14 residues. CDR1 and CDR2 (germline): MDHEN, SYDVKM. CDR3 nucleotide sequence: TGTGCCAGCAGCCCGGACAGGGGGCTTTACGAGCAGTACTTC. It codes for CASSPDRGLYEQYF.

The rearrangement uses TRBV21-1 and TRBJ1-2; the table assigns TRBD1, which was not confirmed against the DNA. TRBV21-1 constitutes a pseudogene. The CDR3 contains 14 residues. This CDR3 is CASSKTSYRDGYTF. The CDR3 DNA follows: TGTGCCAGCAGCAAAACCTCATACAGGGATGGCTACACCTTC.

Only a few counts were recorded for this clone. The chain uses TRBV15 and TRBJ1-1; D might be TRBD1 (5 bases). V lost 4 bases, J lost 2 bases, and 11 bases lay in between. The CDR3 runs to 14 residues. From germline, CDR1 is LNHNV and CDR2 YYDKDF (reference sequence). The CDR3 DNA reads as TGTGCCACCAGCAACCTTGGGACTAACACTGAAGCTTTCTTT. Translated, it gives CATSNLGTNTEAFF.

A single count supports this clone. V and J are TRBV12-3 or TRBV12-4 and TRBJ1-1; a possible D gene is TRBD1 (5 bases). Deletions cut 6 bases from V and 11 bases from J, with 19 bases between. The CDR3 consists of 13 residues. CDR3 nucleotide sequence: TGTGCCAGCAGCACTGGGGCGGGGCGGCGTGCTTTCTTT. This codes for CASSTGAGRRAFF.

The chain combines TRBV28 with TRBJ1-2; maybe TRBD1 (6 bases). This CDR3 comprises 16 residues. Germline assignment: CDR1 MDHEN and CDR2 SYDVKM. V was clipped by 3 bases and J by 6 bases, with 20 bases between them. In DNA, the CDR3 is TGTGCCAGCAGTTTGTATCGGGGGGGCGCTTCAGATGGCTACACCTTC. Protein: CASSLYRGGASDGYTF.

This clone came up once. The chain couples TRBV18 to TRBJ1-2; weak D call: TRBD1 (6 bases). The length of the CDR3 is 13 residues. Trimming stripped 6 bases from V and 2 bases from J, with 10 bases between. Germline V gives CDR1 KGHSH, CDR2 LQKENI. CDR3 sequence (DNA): TGTGCCAGCTCCTCACAGGGAAACTATGGCTACACCTTC. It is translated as CASSSQGNYGYTF. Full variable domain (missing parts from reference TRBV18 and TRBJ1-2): NAGVMQNPRHLVRRRGQEARLRCSPMKGHSHVYWYRQLPEEGLKFMVYLQKENIIDESGMPKERFSAEFPKEGPSILRIQQVVRGDSAAYFCASSSQGNYGYTFGSGTRLTVV.

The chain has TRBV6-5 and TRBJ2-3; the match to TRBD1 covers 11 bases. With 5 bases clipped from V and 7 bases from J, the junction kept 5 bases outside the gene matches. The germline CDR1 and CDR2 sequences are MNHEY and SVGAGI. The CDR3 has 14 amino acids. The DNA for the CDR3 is TGTGCCAGCAGTCTGGACAGGGGGCGAAATACGCAGTATTTT. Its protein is CASSLDRGRNTQYF.

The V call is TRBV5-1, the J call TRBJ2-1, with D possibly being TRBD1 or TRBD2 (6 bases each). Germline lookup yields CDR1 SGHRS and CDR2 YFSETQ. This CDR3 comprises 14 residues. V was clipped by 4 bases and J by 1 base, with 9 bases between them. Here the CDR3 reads CASSRGQSYNEQFF. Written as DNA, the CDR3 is TGCGCCAGCAGCCGGGGGCAATCCTACAATGAGCAGTTCTTC.

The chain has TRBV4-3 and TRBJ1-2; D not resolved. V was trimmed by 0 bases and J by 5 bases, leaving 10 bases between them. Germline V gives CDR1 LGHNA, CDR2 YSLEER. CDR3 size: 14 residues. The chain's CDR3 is CASSQDPSGYGYTF. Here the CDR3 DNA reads TGCGCCAGCAGCCAAGACCCCTCGGGTTATGGCTACACCTTC.

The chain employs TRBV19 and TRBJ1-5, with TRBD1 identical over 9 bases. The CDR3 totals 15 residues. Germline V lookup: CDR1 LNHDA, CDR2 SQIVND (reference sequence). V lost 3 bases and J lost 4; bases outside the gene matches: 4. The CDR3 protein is CASSINGQGNQPQHF. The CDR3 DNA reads TGTGCCAGTAGTATCAATGGACAGGGGAATCAGCCCCAGCATTTT.

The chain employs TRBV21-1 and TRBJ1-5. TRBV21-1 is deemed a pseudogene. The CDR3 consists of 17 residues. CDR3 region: CASSKPPGWGDNQPQHF. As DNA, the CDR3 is TGTGCCAGCAGCAAACCCCCGGGATGGGGGGACAATCAGCCCCAGCATTTT.

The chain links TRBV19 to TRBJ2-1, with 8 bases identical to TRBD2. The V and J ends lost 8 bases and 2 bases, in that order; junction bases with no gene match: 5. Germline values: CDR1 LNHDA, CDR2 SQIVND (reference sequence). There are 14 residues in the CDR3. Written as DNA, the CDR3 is TGTGCCAGTGGGGGCGGGAGGCCCTACAATGAGCAGTTCTTC. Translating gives CASGGGRPYNEQFF.

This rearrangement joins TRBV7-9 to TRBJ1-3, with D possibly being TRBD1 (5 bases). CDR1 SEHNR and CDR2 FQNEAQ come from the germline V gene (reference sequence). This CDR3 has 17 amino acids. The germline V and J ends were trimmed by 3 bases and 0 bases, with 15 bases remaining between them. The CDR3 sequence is CASSLRGIFVSGNTIYF. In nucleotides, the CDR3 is TGTGCCAGCAGCTTGCGGGGGATCTTCGTCTCTGGAAACACCATATATTTT.

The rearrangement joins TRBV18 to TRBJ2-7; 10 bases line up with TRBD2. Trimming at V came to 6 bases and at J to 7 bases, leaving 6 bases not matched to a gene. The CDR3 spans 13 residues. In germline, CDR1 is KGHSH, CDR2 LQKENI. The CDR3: CASSPSGSWEQYF. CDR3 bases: TGTGCCAGCTCTCCTAGCGGGAGTTGGGAGCAGTACTTC.

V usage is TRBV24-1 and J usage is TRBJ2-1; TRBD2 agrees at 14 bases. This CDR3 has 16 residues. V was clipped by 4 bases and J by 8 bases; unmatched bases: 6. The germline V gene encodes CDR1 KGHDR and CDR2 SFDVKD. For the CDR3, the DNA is TGTGCCACCAGTGACTCCGGGACTAGCGGGAGTTATGAGCAGTTCTTC. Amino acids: CATSDSGTSGSYEQFF.

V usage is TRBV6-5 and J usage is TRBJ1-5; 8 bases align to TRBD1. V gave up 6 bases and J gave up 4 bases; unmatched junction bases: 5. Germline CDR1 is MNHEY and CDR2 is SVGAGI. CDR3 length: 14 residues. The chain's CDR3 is CASSGQGGNQPQHF. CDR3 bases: TGTGCCAGCAGCGGACAGGGCGGGAATCAGCCCCAGCATTTT.